The clone carrying this TCR beta chain came up many times. Germline CDR1 reads SGDLS; CDR2 reads YYNGEE. This CDR3 is built from 18 residues. V was trimmed by 0 bases and J by 2 bases, leaving 15 bases between them. The sample is drawn from a study of T cells in Graves' hyperthyroidism and ophthalmopathy. TCR beta CDR3 regions were amplified from RNA transcripts. First-round RT-PCR of the TCR CDR3 relied on the HTBI primer set. MiXCR was run by TCRdb on the multiplex PCR reads, yielding one entry per CDR3 protein. The sample shows a few hundred thousand distinct CDR3 sequences, 19% of them seen only once.

Sequencing was done on a sample of blood. The clonotype comes from a woman in her late teens or twenties with Graves' hyperthyroidism. The chain has TRBV9 and TRBJ2-6, with D possibly TRBD2 on 6 matching bases. The chain's CDR3 is CASSVAQQGGPGANVLTF. The CDR3 DNA reads TGTGCCAGCAGCGTAGCTCAGCAGGGAGGCCCTGGGGCCAACGTCCTGACTTTC.